This T cell receptor beta chain originates from a study of blood T cell repertoires in COVID-19. Across the study: Samples of COVID-19 (acute and convalescent) were obtained from the United States, Italy and Spain.

Original processing notes: By means of reference gene primer amplification, nucleated cell counts were estimated. Profiled with immunoSEQ multiplex PCR; TCRdb holds only in-frame clones, not every one. The V and J calls and clone size are taken from that table; D and trimming were inferred from the DNA. The sample has approximately 220,000 clones, around 91% seen once. Participants were aged about 18 to 89 years from some 24 US areas. Germline CDR1 reads SGDLS; CDR2 reads YYNGEE. Trimming shortened V by 0 bases and J by 8 bases, and 11 bases separated the two germline ends. This CDR3 has 13 amino acids.

The gene calls are TRBV9 and TRBJ1-2, with D unresolved. The source is a man aged 25 to 40 who had been exposed to COVID-19. Sequenced material: PBMCs or T cells enriched from blood (not recorded which). In nucleotides, the CDR3 is TGTGCCAGCAGCGTAGGGGCAGTTGGCGGCTACACCTTC. This encodes CASSVGAVGGYTF.